This TCR beta chain was identified in a study of T cells after yellow fever vaccination. Making TCR cDNA involved 5'RACE template switching, which added UMIs and a universal primer site. Using its own MiXCR run on the 5' RACE reads, TCRdb lists one record per CDR3 protein. The top ten clones hold under 15% of a sample with 500,000 to 650,000 distinct CDR3 sequences, roughly an eighth of them seen once. About this clonotype: Its antigen is undetermined.

Study conclusions and caveats: Booster sampling recovered most clones from primary vaccination (under 97% CD4, just over 85% CD8).

Sequencing used PBMCs, obtained on the day of the yellow fever booster vaccination. The origin of this receptor is a man aged 25-45 years who received the YFV17D yellow fever vaccine.

As DNA, the CDR3 is TGCGCCAGCAGCCAAGGGTACCCGAACACCGGGGAGCTGTTTTTT. Protein: CASSQGYPNTGELFF. This chain uses TRBV4-3 with TRBJ2-2; no clear D. CDR1 is LGHNA, CDR2 YSLEER, per germline. This CDR3 is built from 15 residues. V lost 1 base to trimming and J lost 0 bases, with 6 bases between them.